This entry features one T cell receptor (beta chain) sequence. Its target is unknown. The conserved final phenylalanine or tryptophan is absent from the CDR3, which likely points to a read error. These data belong to a study of tumor and adjacent non-tumor tissue in lung cancer. The overall study: The patients, around 10 men and a few women, were roughly 31 to 85 with stage I to III disease.

CDR1 is DFQATT, CDR2 SNEGSKA, per germline (reference sequence). The CDR3 loop spans 13 amino acids. Three rounds of nested PCR, following a modified ARM-PCR protocol, produced the TCRbeta library. TCRdb processed the multiplex PCR reads anew with MiXCR; each CDR3 protein has one entry. Found here are 200,000 or so distinct CDR3 sequences, around 70% of them singletons; the top ten hold 20% to 25%. This sample's RNA came from whole unsorted tissue. The study, taken as a whole, reports: Top 100 clones took a larger repertoire share in normal lung.

Sequencing used lung tumor tissue. The rearrangement uses TRBV20-1 and TRBJ1-3; D ambiguous. This TCR was recovered from a man in his 60s with non-small cell lung cancer. The CDR3 region has the DNA TGTAGTGCCCCGACTATCTCTGGAAACACCATATATTAT. It encodes CSAPTISGNTIYY.